This T cell receptor (beta chain) was recorded in a study of T cell repertoires in cytomegalovirus infection. Overall study: Public TCR beta signatures were indicative of both CMV infection and a matching HLA type. Points from the study as a whole: CMV carriers having the relevant HLA were flagged by cumulative public TCR beta family frequency. HLA-C-restricted CMV-specific TCR beta clonotypes were dominant in the ex vivo response.

Turning to this clonotype: What it binds is unknown.

TCRdb itself ran the reads through MiXCR, one entry per CDR3 protein. The sample consists of 180,000 or so distinct CDR3 sequences, 15% to 20% of them appearing once. CDR1 is SQVTM, CDR2 ANQGSEA, per germline. The CDR3 contains 13 residues. Trimming cost V 2 bases and J 1 base, with 9 bases left between them. V usage is TRBV29-1 and J usage is TRBJ2-7; D unresolved. The sample comprised CD8+ T cells from PBMCs. The source of this sequence is a human donor in good health (CMV status not recorded). Some clones in this sample may be carry-over from other donors' samples. CDR3 residues: CSVETDPSYEQYF. CDR3 DNA: TGCAGCGTTGAAACAGATCCTTCCTACGAGCAGTACTTC.